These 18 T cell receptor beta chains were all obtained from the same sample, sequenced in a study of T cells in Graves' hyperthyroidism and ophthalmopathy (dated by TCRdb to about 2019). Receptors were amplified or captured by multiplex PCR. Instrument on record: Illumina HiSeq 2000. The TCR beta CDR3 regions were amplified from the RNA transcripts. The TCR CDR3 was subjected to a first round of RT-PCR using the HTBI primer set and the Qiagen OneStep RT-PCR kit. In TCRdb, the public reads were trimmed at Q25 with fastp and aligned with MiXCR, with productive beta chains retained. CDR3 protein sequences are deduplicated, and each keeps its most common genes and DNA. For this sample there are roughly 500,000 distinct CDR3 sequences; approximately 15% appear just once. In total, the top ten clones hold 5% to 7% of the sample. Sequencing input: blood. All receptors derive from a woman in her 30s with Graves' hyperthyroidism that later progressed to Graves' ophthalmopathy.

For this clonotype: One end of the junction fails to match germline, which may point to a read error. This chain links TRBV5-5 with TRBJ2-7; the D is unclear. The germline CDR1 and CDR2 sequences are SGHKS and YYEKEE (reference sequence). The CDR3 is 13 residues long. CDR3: CTSTIFGRDEQYF. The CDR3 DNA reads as TGTACCAGCACCATTTTTGGAAGGGACGAGCAGTACTTC. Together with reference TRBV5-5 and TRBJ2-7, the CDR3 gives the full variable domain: DAGVTQSPTHLIKTRGQQVTLRCSPISGHKSVSWYQQVLGQGPQFIFQYYEKEERGRGNFPDRFSARQFPNYSSELNVNALLLGDSALYLCTSTIFGRDEQYFGPGTRLTVT.

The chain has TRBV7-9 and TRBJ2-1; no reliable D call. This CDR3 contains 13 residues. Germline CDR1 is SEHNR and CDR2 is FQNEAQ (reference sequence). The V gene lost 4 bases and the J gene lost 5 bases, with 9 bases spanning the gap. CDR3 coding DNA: TGTGCCAGCAGCTCTAGTTTCAACAATGAGCAGTTCTTC. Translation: CASSSSFNNEQFF.

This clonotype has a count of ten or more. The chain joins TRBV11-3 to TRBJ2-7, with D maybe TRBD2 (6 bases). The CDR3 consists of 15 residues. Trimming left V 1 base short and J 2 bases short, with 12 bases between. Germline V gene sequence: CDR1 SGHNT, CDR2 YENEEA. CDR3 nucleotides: TGTGCCAGCAGCTTAGGTCCGGGAGCCCCCTACGAGCAGTACTTC. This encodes CASSLGPGAPYEQYF.

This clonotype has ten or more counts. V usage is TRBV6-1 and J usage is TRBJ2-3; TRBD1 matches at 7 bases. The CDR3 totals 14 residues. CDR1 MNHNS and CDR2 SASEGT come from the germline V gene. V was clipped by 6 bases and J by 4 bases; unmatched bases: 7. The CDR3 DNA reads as TGTGCCAGCAGCGATACAGGGGTCCCAGATACGCAGTATTTT. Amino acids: CASSDTGVPDTQYF.

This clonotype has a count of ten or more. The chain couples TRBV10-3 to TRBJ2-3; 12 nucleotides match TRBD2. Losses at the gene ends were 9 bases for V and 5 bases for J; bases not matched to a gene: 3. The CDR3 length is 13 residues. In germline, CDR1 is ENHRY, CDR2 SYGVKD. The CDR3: CAIRGLAGDTQYF. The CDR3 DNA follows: TGTGCCATACGGGGACTAGCGGGAGATACGCAGTATTTT.

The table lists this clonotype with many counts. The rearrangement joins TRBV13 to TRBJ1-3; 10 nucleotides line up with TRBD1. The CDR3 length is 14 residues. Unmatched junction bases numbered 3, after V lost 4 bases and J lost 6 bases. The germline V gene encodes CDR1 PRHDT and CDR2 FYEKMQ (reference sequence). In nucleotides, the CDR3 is TGTGCCAGCAGCTGGGACAGGGGTGAAAACACCATATATTTT. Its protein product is CASSWDRGENTIYF. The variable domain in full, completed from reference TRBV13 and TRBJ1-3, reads AAGVIQSPRHLIKEKRETATLKCYPIPRHDTVYWYQQGPGQDPQFLISFYEKMQSDKGSIPDRFSAQQFSDYHSELNMSSLELGDSALYFCASSWDRGENTIYFGEGSWLTVV.

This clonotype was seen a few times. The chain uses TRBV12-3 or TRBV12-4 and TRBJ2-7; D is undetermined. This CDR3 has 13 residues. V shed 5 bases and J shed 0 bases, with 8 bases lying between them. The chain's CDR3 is CASSRDASYEQYF. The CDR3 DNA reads TGTGCCAGCAGTCGAGACGCCTCCTACGAGCAGTACTTC.

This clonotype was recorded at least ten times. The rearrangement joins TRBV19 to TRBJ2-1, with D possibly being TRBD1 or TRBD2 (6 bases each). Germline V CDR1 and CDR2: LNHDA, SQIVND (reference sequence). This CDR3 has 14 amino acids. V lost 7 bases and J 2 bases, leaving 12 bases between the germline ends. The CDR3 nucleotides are TGTGCCAGTACAGTCGGGGGCCCCTACAATGAGCAGTTCTTC. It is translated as CASTVGGPYNEQFF.

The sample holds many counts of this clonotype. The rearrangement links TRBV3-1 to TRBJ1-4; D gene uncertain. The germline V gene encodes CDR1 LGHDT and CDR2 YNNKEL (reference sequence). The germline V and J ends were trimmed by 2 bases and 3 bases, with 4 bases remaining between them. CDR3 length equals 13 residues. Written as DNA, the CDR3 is TGTGCCAGCAGCCAAACGGCTAATGAAAAACTGTTTTTT. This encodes CASSQTANEKLFF.

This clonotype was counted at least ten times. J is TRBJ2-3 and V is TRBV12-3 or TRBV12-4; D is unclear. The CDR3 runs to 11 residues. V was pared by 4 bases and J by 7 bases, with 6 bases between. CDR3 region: CASSWSYTQYF. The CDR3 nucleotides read TGTGCCAGCAGTTGGTCGTATACGCAGTATTTT.

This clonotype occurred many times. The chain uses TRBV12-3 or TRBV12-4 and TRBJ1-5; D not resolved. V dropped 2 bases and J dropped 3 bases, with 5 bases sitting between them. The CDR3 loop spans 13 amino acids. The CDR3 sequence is CASSLNDNQPQHF. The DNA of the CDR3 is TGTGCCAGCAGTTTAAATGACAATCAGCCCCAGCATTTT.

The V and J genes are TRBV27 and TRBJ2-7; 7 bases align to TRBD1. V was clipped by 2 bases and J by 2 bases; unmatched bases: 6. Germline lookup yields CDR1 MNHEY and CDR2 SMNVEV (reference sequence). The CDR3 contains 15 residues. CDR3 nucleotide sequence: TGTGCCAGCAGTTTAAGATCAGGGGGAACCTACGAGCAGTACTTC. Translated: CASSLRSGGTYEQYF.

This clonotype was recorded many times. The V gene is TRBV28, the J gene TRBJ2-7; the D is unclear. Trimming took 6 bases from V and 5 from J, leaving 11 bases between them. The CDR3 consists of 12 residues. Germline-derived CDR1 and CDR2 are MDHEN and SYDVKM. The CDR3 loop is CASSPLKNEQYF. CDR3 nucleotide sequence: TGTGCCAGCAGCCCCCTAAAGAACGAGCAGTACTTC. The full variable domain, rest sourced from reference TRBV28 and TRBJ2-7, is DVKVTQSSRYLVKRTGEKVFLECVQDMDHENMFWYRQDPGLGLRLIYFSYDVKMKEKGDIPEGYSVSREKKERFSLILESASTNQTSMYLCASSPLKNEQYFGPGTRLTVT.

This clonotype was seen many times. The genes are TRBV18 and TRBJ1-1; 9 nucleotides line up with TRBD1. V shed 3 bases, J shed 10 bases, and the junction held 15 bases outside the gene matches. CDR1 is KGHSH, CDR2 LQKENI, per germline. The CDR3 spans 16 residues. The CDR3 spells CASSPGIDRGLSGAFF. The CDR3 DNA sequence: TGTGCCAGCTCACCCGGCATCGACAGGGGGTTGTCGGGAGCTTTCTTT.

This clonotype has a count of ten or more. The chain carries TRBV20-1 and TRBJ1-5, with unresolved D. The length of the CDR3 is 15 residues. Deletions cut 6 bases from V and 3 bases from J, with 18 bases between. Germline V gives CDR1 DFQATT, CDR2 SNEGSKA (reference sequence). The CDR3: CSAHTQDGFNQPQHF. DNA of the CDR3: TGCAGTGCCCACACTCAAGACGGATTCAATCAGCCCCAGCATTTT.

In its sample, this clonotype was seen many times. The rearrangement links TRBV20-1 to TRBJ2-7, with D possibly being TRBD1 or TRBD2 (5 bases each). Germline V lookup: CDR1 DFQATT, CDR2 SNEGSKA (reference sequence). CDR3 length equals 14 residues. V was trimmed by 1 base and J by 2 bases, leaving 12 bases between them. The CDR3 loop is CSARVVGAPYEQYF. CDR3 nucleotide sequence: TGCAGTGCTAGAGTTGTCGGGGCCCCCTACGAGCAGTACTTC.

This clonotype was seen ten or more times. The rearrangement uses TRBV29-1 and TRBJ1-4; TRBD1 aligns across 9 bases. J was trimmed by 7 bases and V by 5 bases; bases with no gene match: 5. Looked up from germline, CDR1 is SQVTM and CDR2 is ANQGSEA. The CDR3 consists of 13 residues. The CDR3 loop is CSVNGQGSEKLFF. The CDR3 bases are TGCAGCGTTAACGGACAGGGGAGTGAAAAACTGTTTTTT.

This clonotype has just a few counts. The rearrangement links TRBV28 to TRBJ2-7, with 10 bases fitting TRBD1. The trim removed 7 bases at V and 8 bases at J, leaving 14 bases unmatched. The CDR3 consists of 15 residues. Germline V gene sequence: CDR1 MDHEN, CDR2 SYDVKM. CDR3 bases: TGTGCCAGCAATTCGGTCTCCGGGACAGGGGTAAAGCAGTACTTC. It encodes CASNSVSGTGVKQYF.